Listed here are 2 T cell receptor beta chains from one sample, sequenced in a study of lymphopenia after photon versus proton radiotherapy. Produced via immunoSEQ multiplex PCR; TCRdb's table is partial and in-frame only. The data contain 20,000 or so clones, nearly 95% of them singletons. Source: peripheral blood, taken from a patient treated with proton-based radiotherapy. The receptor source for this set is a woman aged 70-85 years with pancreatic cancer. Some clones in this sample may be carry-over from other donors' samples.

This sequence joins TRBV5-5 and TRBJ2-7; tentatively, D is TRBD1 or TRBD2 (5 bases each). The V end lost 0 bases, the J end lost 9 bases, and 10 bases lay between the germline ends. Germline lookup yields CDR1 SGHKS and CDR2 YYEKEE (reference sequence). The CDR3 is 12 amino acids. Written as DNA, the CDR3 is TGTGCCAGCAGCTTGGCCTGGGACGGGCAGTACTTC. Its translation is CASSLAWDGQYF.

The V call is TRBV9, the J call TRBJ2-7; no definite D call. The CDR3 is 13 amino acids. Germline V gene data show CDR1 as SGDLS and CDR2 as YYNGEE. The V end lost 3 bases, the J end lost 2 bases, and 9 bases lay between the germline ends. CDR3 sequence reads: CASSGPPTYEQYF. CDR3 nucleotide sequence: TGTGCCAGCAGCGGCCCGCCTACCTACGAGCAGTACTTC. Full variable domain (rest looked up from reference TRBV9 and TRBJ2-7): DSGVTQTPKHLITATGQRVTLRCSPRSGDLSVYWYQQSLDQGLQFLIQYYNGEERAKGNILERFSAQQFPDLHSELNLSSLELGDSALYFCASSGPPTYEQYFGPGTRLTVT.